This T cell receptor (beta chain) was captured by sequencing in a study of CD8+ T cells in alopecia areata. As for the study in general: A 6-month off-drug phase came after tofacitinib, which had lasted 6 to 18 months.

Study-level points and caveats: Sharing of TCRs across patients appeared less clear than in mice, possibly for HLA-related reasons. Scalp sample sequencing also detects resident alphabeta T cells of normal skin.

The CDR3 has 18 residues. Germline CDR1 and CDR2: SEHNR and FQNEAQ (reference sequence). V gave up 1 base and J gave up 3 bases; unmatched junction bases: 13. This clone was seen a few times. The antigen is undetermined. Extracted RNA was reverse transcribed into cDNA, the sequencing template. Sequencing used immunoSEQ multiplex PCR; TCRdb keeps in-frame clones, though not all of them. The profile shows under 250,000 clones, roughly 57% of them singletons. Sampling of alopecia areata patients yielded lesional scalp punch biopsies as well as peripheral blood. This chain connects TRBV7-9 to TRBJ2-3, with 7 bases aligning to TRBD2. The sequence came from a human donor with alopecia areata. Specimen: CD4+ T cells sorted from blood, collected at week 0. The CDR3 loop reads CASSLGSGTSYRTDTQYF. CDR3 coding DNA: TGTGCCAGCAGCTTAGGAAGCGGGACCTCCTATAGGACAGATACGCAGTATTTT. Using reference TRBV7-9 and TRBJ2-3 for the parts outside the CDR3, the full variable domain is DTGVSQNPRHKITKRGQNVTFRCDPISEHNRLYWYRQTLGQGPEFLTYFQNEAQLEKSRLLSDRFSAERPKGSFSTLEIQRTEQGDSAMYLCASSLGSGTSYRTDTQYFGPGTRLTVL.